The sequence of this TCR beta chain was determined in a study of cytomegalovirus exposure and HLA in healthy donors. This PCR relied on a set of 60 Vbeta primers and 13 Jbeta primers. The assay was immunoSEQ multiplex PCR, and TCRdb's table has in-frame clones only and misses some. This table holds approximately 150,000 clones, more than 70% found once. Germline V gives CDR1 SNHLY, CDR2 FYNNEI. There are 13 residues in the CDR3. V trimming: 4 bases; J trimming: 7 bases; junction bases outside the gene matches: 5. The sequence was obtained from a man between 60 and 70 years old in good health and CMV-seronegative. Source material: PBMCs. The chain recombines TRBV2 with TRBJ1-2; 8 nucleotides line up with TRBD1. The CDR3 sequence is CASSAGQVGGYTF. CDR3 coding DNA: TGTGCCAGCAGTGCGGGACAGGTCGGTGGCTACACCTTC.